Listed here are 18 T cell receptor beta chains from one sample, sequenced in a study of tumor-infiltrating lymphocytes in primary liver carcinoma (TCRdb year 2017). For sequencing, an Illumina HiSeq 2500 was employed. Starting from roughly 540 ng total RNA, TCRbeta-specific cDNA was produced by reverse transcription with a constant-region primer and ProtoScript II reverse transcriptase. Three nested multiplex PCR rounds, following a slightly modified ARM-PCR procedure, were used to build the TCRbeta libraries. Multiplex TRBV1-TRBV30 forward primers and a Cbeta reverse primer were used in the first two PCR rounds, each of which was run for 10 cycles. Clones were called with MiXCR by TCRdb after fastp trimmed the public reads at Q25, and only in-frame beta chains were retained. Records with the same CDR3 protein are collapsed into one entry carrying the most frequent genes and DNA. Counted in this sample were around 330,000 distinct CDR3 sequences; more than 55% of them appeared once. The ten largest clones represent approximately 9.4% of the sample.

Blood RNA was extracted from unsorted whole blood using TRIzol reagent, and germline DNA was obtained with the DNeasy Blood & Tissue kit. The sample taken for sequencing was peripheral blood. Every receptor here comes from a man aged 35 to 55 with primary liver carcinoma and hepatitis B virus infection.

Details on this clonotype: No conserved phenylalanine or tryptophan ends this CDR3, so it is likely a read error. The DNA is left out, because the CDR3 cannot be placed on it with certainty; the CDR3 is given as TCRdb lists it. The genes are TRBV12-3 or TRBV12-4 and TRBJ1-5. With termini counted, the CDR3 has 12 amino acids. The CDR3 loop is CASSTLGAPPRS.

The sample holds many counts of this clonotype. The CDR3 DNA reads as TGCGCCAGCAGCCAAGCCGGGACCAATGAGCAGTTCTTC. It encodes CASSQAGTNEQFF. The gene calls are TRBV4-3 and TRBJ2-1; D possibly matches TRBD1 or TRBD2 (5 bases each). Trimming left V 1 base short and J 6 bases short, with 7 bases between. The CDR3 totals 13 residues. Germline V lookup: CDR1 LGHNA, CDR2 YSLEER.

This clonotype occurred once. This chain uses TRBV19 with TRBJ1-5, with D possibly called TRBD1 or TRBD2 (6 bases each). The better agreement between TRBJ2-3 and the DNA end casts doubt on the J call. Germline values: CDR1 LNHDA, CDR2 SQIVND (reference sequence). CDR3 length: 14 residues. The CDR3 coding sequence is TGTGCCAGTAGCTGGGGGGACATCGGCCAGCCCCAGTATTTT. Residues: CASSWGDIGQPQYF.

This clonotype was seen many times. The J gene is TRBJ1-1, the V gene TRBV6-1; no reliable D call. In germline, CDR1 is MNHNS, CDR2 SASEGT. Trimming left V 4 bases short and J 5 bases short, with 5 bases between. The CDR3 length is 11 residues. Here the CDR3 reads CASSVGTEAFF. In nucleotides, the CDR3 is TGTGCCAGCAGTGTTGGGACTGAAGCTTTCTTT.

There are a few counts of this clonotype. The chain combines TRBV5-1 with TRBJ2-3, with a weak D call TRBD2 (6 bases). Germline V lookup: CDR1 SGHRS, CDR2 YFSETQ. The CDR3 spans 17 residues. The V end was cut by 4 bases, the J end by 0 bases, with 18 bases between. The DNA of the CDR3 is TGCGCCAGCAGCCTGACGCCCGGTGGGACTAGCACAGATACGCAGTATTTT. Translating it yields CASSLTPGGTSTDTQYF. Combining the CDR3 with reference TRBV5-1 and TRBJ2-3 gives the whole variable domain KAGVTQTPRYLIKTRGQQVTLSCSPISGHRSVSWYQQTPGQGLQFLFEYFSETQRNKGNFPGRFSGRQFSNSRSEMNVSTLELGDSALYLCASSLTPGGTSTDTQYFGPGTRLTVL.

A remark on this clonotype: A junction end diverges from the germline sequence, so it may reflect a read error. The chain employs TRBV19 and TRBJ1-5; 9 positions agree with TRBD1. Germline-derived CDR1 and CDR2 are LNHDA and SQIVND (reference sequence). The CDR3 extends over 15 amino acids. The CDR3: CASSLSTGGNQPQHF. CDR3 coding DNA: TGTGCCAGTAGTCTCAGTACAGGGGGCAACCAGCCCCAGCATTTT. Based on the CDR3 plus reference TRBV19 and TRBJ1-5, the full variable domain is DGGITQSPKYLFRKEGQNVTLSCEQNLNHDAMYWYRQDPGQGLRLIYYSQIVNDFQKGDIAEGYSVSREKKESFPLTVTSAQKNPTAFYLCASSLSTGGNQPQHFGDGTRLSIL.

About this clonotype: At one of its ends the junction is not consistent with the germline gene, which may arise from a read error. The chain is built from TRBV11-1 and TRBJ2-6; possible D gene TRBD1, 5 bases. The CDR3 totals 16 residues. Germline V gene sequence: CDR1 SGHAT, CDR2 FQDESV (reference sequence). The CDR3 sequence is CASSTTGLSGANVLTF. CDR3 nucleotide sequence: TGTGCCAGTAGCACCACAGGTCTCTCTGGAGCCAACGTCCTGACTTTC. The full variable domain, rest sourced from reference TRBV11-1 and TRBJ2-6, is EAEVAQSPRYKITEKSQAVAFWCDPISGHATLYWYRQILGQGPELLVQFQDESVVDDSQLPKDRFSAERLKGVDSTLKIQPAELGDSAMYLCASSTTGLSGANVLTFGAGSRLTVL.

Concerning this clonotype: Since a much larger clone is just one base distant, this may be a read error. The chain recombines TRBV4-2 with TRBJ2-5; 11 bases agree with TRBD2. The CDR3 is 13 amino acids. From germline, CDR1 is LGHNA and CDR2 YNFKEQ. CDR3 in DNA: TGTGCCAGCAGCAAGACTAGCGGGGAGACCCACTACTTC. Translated, it gives CASSKTSGETHYF.

Concerning this clonotype: A much bigger clone sits one base away, suggesting this may be a read error. The chain is built from TRBV6-1 and TRBJ1-3; D call uncertain. Germline V gives CDR1 MNHNS, CDR2 SASEGT. CDR3 length: 13 amino acids. The CDR3 DNA sequence: TGTGCCAGGAGTGAATTACGGGGAAACACCATATATTTT. The encoded protein is CARSELRGNTIYF.

Details on this clonotype: At one end, the junction sequence differs from germline, possibly due to a read error. V is TRBV11-1 and J is TRBJ2-1; the D is unclear. The CDR3 runs to 15 residues. CDR1 and CDR2 (germline): SGHAT, FQDESV (reference sequence). CDR3 residues: CTSSDSGSSYNEQFF. The CDR3 region has the DNA TGTACCAGCAGCGACTCTGGCTCTTCCTACAATGAGCAGTTCTTC.

Concerning this clonotype: Mismatch with germline at one junction end may stem from a read error. This chain connects TRBV11-1 to TRBJ2-6; D is possibly TRBD2 (6 bases). This CDR3 contains 14 residues. The germline V gene has CDR1 SGHAT and CDR2 FQDESV (reference sequence). The DNA of the CDR3 is TGTGCCAGCAGCGGAGGGACTGGGGCTAACGTCCTGACCTTC. Translation: CASSGGTGANVLTF.

Comment on this clonotype: Sequence at one end of the junction differs from germline and may be a read error. The rearrangement joins TRBV11-2 to TRBJ1-2, with TRBD1 as a possible D gene (6 bases). Germline CDR1 is SGHAT and CDR2 is FQNNGV. There are 16 residues in the CDR3. CDR3 sequence reads: CASTLDTRQGPYGYTF. In DNA form, the CDR3 reads TGTGCTAGCACCTTAGATACGAGGCAGGGGCCCTATGGCTACACCTTC.

The chain links TRBV10-3 to TRBJ2-2; 10 bases match TRBD2. Germline V gene sequence: CDR1 ENHRY, CDR2 SYGVKD. This CDR3 contains 15 residues. V was pared by 5 bases and J by 3 bases, with 3 bases of the junction left unmatched. In DNA, the CDR3 is TGTGCCATCAGTCGGGGGACTAGCGACACCGGGGAGCTGTTTTTT. Protein product: CAISRGTSDTGELFF.

Many counts were recorded for this clonotype. This chain connects TRBV6-2 or TRBV6-3 to TRBJ2-1; D ambiguous. CDR1 MNHEY and CDR2 SVGEGT come from the germline V gene. The V gene lost 10 bases and the J gene lost 6 bases, with 10 bases spanning the gap. The CDR3 totals 11 residues. CDR3 amino acids: CAIPPFNEQFF. The CDR3 DNA reads as TGTGCCATACCTCCGTTCAATGAGCAGTTCTTC.

Ten or more counts support this clonotype. V is TRBV12-3 or TRBV12-4 and J is TRBJ1-1; no clear D gene. Trimming cost V 6 bases and J 10 bases, with 12 bases left between them. This CDR3 is built from 11 residues. CDR3 sequence: CASSRGLGAFF. CDR3 bases: TGTGCCAGCAGCCGAGGTCTGGGAGCTTTCTTT.

Regarding this clonotype: A junction boundary mismatches the germline segment, possibly from a read error. This chain joins TRBV28 and TRBJ2-5, with unresolved D. Germline CDR1 MDHEN, CDR2 SYDVKM. The CDR3 has 15 amino acids. The CDR3 DNA reads as TGTGCCAGCAGTTCGCGGCAGGCATACACAGAGATCCAGTACTTC. It is translated as CASSSRQAYTEIQYF.

This clonotype has only one observation. The chain links TRBV12-3 or TRBV12-4 to TRBJ2-5; D not certain. The CDR3 loop spans 14 amino acids. Trimming pared 7 bases from V and 5 bases from J, leaving 17 bases between. The CDR3 DNA reads TGTGCCAGCATTTCAGAGCGTACCGTGGAGACCCAGTACTTC. Amino acids: CASISERTVETQYF.

About this clonotype itself: A much larger clone is a single base away; this may be a read error. The chain joins TRBV6-1 to TRBJ2-7; 7 bases match TRBD1. J gave up 4 bases and V 5 bases, and 11 bases lay outside the gene matches. The germline CDR1 and CDR2 sequences are MNHNS and SASEGT. This CDR3 has 15 amino acids. CDR3 region: CASSSIGGYGYEQYF. In nucleotides, the CDR3 is TGTGCCAGCAGTTCGATAGGGGGCTATGGGTACGAGCAGTACTTC.